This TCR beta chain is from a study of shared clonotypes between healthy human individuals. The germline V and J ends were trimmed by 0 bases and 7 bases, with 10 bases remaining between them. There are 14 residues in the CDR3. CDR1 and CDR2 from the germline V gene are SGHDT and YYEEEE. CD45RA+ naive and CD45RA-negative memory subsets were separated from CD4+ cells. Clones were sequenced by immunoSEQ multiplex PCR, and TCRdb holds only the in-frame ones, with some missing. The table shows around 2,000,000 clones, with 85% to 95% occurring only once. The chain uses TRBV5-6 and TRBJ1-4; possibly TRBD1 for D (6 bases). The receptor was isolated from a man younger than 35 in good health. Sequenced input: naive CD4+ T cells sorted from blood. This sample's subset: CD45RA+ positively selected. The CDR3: CASSLGGLGEKLFF. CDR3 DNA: TGTGCCAGCAGCTTGGGGGGGCTCGGTGAAAAACTGTTTTTT.